These T cell receptor beta chains were read from a single sample in a study of blood T cell repertoires in COVID-19. Generated by immunoSEQ multiplex PCR, the TCRdb table keeps only in-frame clones and is missing some. The repertoire has approximately 250,000 clones, about 89% of them found once; the top ten carry more than 3.5%. The sequencing sample was made of PBMCs or T cells enriched from blood (not recorded which). These receptors originate from a woman in her 30s who had recovered from COVID-19. The CDR3 runs from the conserved cysteine through the conserved F or W. D genes are given only for firm matches. Size is omitted from some rows. Given values are once, few, many or a class for expanded clones.

>TRBJ2-4|TRBD1|once|TRBV2
TGTGCCAGCAGTGGGGACAGGGCGGACATTCAGTACTTC
CASSGDRADIQYF
>TRBJ1-1|.|.|TRBV29-1
TGCAGCGTTGAAGAACATAGTAGGAGGCAGACTGAAGCTTTCTTT
CSVEEHSRRQTEAFF
>TRBJ2-7|.|.|TRBV6-5
TGTGCCAGCAGCCGAGGACAGATCCACGAGCAGTACTTC
CASSRGQIHEQYF
>TRBJ1-5|.|.|TRBV5-8
TGTGCCAGCAGCTTGAGGGGCAGGACGGGGGAGCCCCAGCATTTT
CASSLRGRTGEPQHF
>TRBJ1-1|.|few|TRBV15
TGTGCCACCAGCAGTCAGTTGAACACTGAAGCTTTCTTT
CATSSQLNTEAFF
>TRBJ2-1|.|.|TRBV7-9
TGTGCCAGCAGCCCCCCGACATACTCCTACAATGAGCAGTTCTTC
CASSPPTYSYNEQFF
>TRBJ2-5|.|once|TRBV5-1
TGCGCCAGCAGCTTGTCAGGCCTGATGGCCCAGTACTTC
CASSLSGLMAQYF
>TRBJ2-3|.|.|TRBV9
TGTGCCAGCAGCTCCCTATCCGGCACAGATACGCAGTATTTT
CASSSLSGTDTQYF
>TRBJ2-2|TRBD2|.|TRBV2
TGTGCCAGCAACACGGGGGCTAGCGGGAGTCGCACCGGGGAGCTGTTTTTT
CASNTGASGSRTGELFF
>TRBJ2-7|TRBD2|.|TRBV11-2
TGTGCCAGCAGCCTGGGACTAACGCCCTACGAGCAGTACTTC
CASSLGLTPYEQYF
>TRBJ2-7|TRBD1|.|TRBV6-5
TGTGCCAGCAGTTACGGGACAGCCATCTCCTACGAGCAGTACTTC
CASSYGTAISYEQYF
>TRBJ2-7|.|.|TRBV7-9
TGTGCCAGCAGCAGCCCCAGGAGGACCTACGAGCAGTACTTC
CASSSPRRTYEQYF
>TRBJ1-2|TRBD1|.|TRBV27
TGTGCCAGCAGTCCTCCACCGGGACAGGGATCTAACTATGGCTACACCTTC
CASSPPPGQGSNYGYTF
>TRBJ2-1|.|few|TRBV9
TGTGCCAGCAGCGTAGGGACAGTTGAGCAGTTCTTC
CASSVGTVEQFF
>TRBJ1-2|.|.|TRBV3-1/TRBV3-2
TGTGCCAGCAGCTTTACCGACTTTACTTCGGGAGGCTACACCTTC
CASSFTDFTSGGYTF
>TRBJ1-1|.|.|TRBV7-2
TGTGCCAGCAGCTTGGCAGGGGCGGTGAACACTGAAGCTTTCTTT
CASSLAGAVNTEAFF
>TRBJ1-1|.|.|TRBV30
TGTGCCCTGGAGAGGGCGGAGAACACTGAAGCTTTCTTT
CALERAENTEAFF
>TRBJ1-6|TRBD1|.|TRBV28
TGTGCCACCGGGCGGACAGGGACTTTTCCCTACCGGGGGGCACCCCTCCACTTT
CATGRTGTFPYRGAPLHF
>TRBJ2-1|.|.|TRBV9
TGTGCCAGCAGCGTAGCGGGCTACAATGAGCAGTTCTTC
CASSVAGYNEQFF
>TRBJ1-4|.|.|TRBV5-1
TGCGCCAGCAGCTTGGAACAGGGAGGGAAACTGTTTTTT
CASSLEQGGKLFF
>TRBJ2-3|TRBD1|few|TRBV6-2/TRBV6-3
TGTGCCAGCAGCGACAGGGGGTTGAAGCCGGATACGCAGTATTTT
CASSDRGLKPDTQYF
>TRBJ2-3|TRBD2|.|TRBV5-1
TGCGCCAGCAGCTCTAGCGGGAGTGGGGCGGATACGCAGTATTTT
CASSSSGSGADTQYF
>TRBJ1-2|.|.|TRBV28
TGTGCCAGCAGTCCCTTAGGACAGTATGGCTACACCTTC
CASSPLGQYGYTF
>TRBJ1-1|.|once|TRBV18
TGTGCCAGCTCACCACAGGGAGGGGAAGCTTTCTTT
CASSPQGGEAFF
>TRBJ2-1|.|.|TRBV7-3
TGTGCCAGCAGCTTAACCTTCTCTGGAGTCGGTGAGCAGTTCTTC
CASSLTFSGVGEQFF
>TRBJ1-6|TRBD1|.|TRBV7-3
TGTGCCAGCAGCCTTGGACAGGGGGTTTCACCCCTCCACTTT
CASSLGQGVSPLHF
>TRBJ2-5|.|.|TRBV5-5
TGTGCCAGCAGTTTTCCAGGGTTGTTGGGAGAGACCCAGTACTTC
CASSFPGLLGETQYF
>TRBJ2-7|TRBD1|.|TRBV15
TGTGCCACCAGCAGAGATCGGGACAGCGAGCAGTACTTC
CATSRDRDSEQYF
>TRBJ1-5|TRBD1|.|TRBV7-3
TGTGCCAGCAGCTTATACAATTCGACAGGGGGTAGCAATCAGCCCCAGCATTTT
CASSLYNSTGGSNQPQHF
>TRBJ1-5|.|.|TRBV9
TGTGCCAGCAGCGTACGAGACAATCAGCCCCAGCATTTT
CASSVRDNQPQHF
>TRBJ2-3|.|once|TRBV24-1
TGTGCCACCAGTGATTTCGTCGGGGGCACAGATACGCAGTATTTT
CATSDFVGGTDTQYF
>TRBJ1-5|.|.|TRBV30
TGTGCCTGGAGTATCGGCAGGGGTGCCCCGCTCATTTTT
CAWSIGRGAPLIF
>TRBJ1-2|.|.|TRBV9
TGTGCCAGCAGCCCCGGGGTTCACTATGGCTACACCTTC
CASSPGVHYGYTF
>TRBJ1-3|TRBD1|.|TRBV7-8
TGTGCCAGCACCGTCCAGGGGGCCGCTGGAAACACCATATATTTT
CASTVQGAAGNTIYF
>TRBJ1-4|TRBD1|.|TRBV19
TGTGCCAGTAGTCCGACCAGGACAGGGTTAGGAAAACTGTTTTTT
CASSPTRTGLGKLFF